This T cell receptor beta chain originates from a study of CD8+ T cells in alopecia areata. At the level of the study: Treatment of the treated patients consisted of oral tofacitinib, 5 to 10 mg twice daily. Study conclusions and caveats: Sequence data from scalp samples additionally include resident alphabeta T cells of normal skin.

Sequencing used cDNA as its template, made by extracting RNA and reverse transcribing it. TCRdb's copy holds only in-frame clones and misses some; the assay was immunoSEQ multiplex PCR. The top ten hold 1.7% of the sample, which has 150,000 to 200,000 clones, around 63% seen once. In the case of this clone: Its antigen is unidentified.

Collected material from alopecia areata patients comprised lesional scalp punch biopsies and peripheral blood. CDR3 length: 12 amino acids. The ends were cut back, 5 bases at V and 13 bases at J, with 17 bases in the middle. The germline CDR1 and CDR2 sequences are SGHTA and FQGNSA. The material sequenced was CD4+ T cells sorted from blood, taken at week 0. The V call is TRBV7-2, the J call TRBJ2-5; D is tentatively TRBD1 or TRBD2 (5 bases each). This clonotype originated in a human donor with alopecia areata. This chain's CDR3 is CASSPETGLPYF. In DNA, the CDR3 is TGTGCCAGCAGCCCCGAGACGGGGCTCCCGTACTTC.